What follows are 10 T cell receptor beta chains derived from one specimen sequenced in a study of blood T cells in healthy people across ages. Sample-barcoded 5' priming and a J-beta primer mix drove a second PCR of 7 to 11 cycles. MiXCR, run by TCRdb on the 5' RACE reads, gives a single entry per CDR3 protein. The repertoire holds 1.8 million or so distinct CDR3 sequences, approximately 40% seen once, with more than 20% in the top ten. The material sequenced was blood. These receptor sequences come from a human donor in good health.

The table lists this clonotype with many counts. The chain carries TRBV20-1 and TRBJ2-5; 7 positions match TRBD1. The junction had 5 bases not matched to a gene; V was cut back by 6 bases and J by 4 bases. The CDR3 runs 12 residues. The germline V gene encodes CDR1 DFQATT and CDR2 SNEGSKA (reference sequence). This CDR3 reads CSATTGAETQYF. The CDR3 bases are TGCAGTGCCACAACAGGGGCAGAGACCCAGTACTTC.

The chain is built from TRBV7-2 and TRBJ2-1, with D tentatively TRBD1 or TRBD2 (5 bases each). The V and J ends lost 3 bases and 8 bases respectively, with 17 bases between them. CDR1 and CDR2 from the germline V gene are SGHTA and FQGNSA. The CDR3 sequence is 15 residues long. The CDR3 DNA reads TGTGCCAGCAGCTTTAGAGGGACGGTCCTCCATGAGCAGTTCTTC. Encoded protein: CASSFRGTVLHEQFF.

The chain carries TRBV7-9 and TRBJ1-6; D might be TRBD1 (5 bases). V was trimmed by 4 bases and J by 6 bases, leaving 16 bases between them. CDR1 is SEHNR, CDR2 FQNEAQ, per germline (reference sequence). This CDR3 region has 16 residues. As DNA, the CDR3 is TGTGCCAGCAGCTGGCCTCGCGGGGACGGTAATTCACCCCTCCACTTT. Encoded protein: CASSWPRGDGNSPLHF.

The chain employs TRBV5-1 and TRBJ2-7; TRBD1 aligns across 7 bases. CDR1 and CDR2 from the germline V gene are SGHRS and YFSETQ. The CDR3 contains 15 residues. Trimming removed 4 bases from V and 1 base from J; junction bases left unmatched: 8. In nucleotides, the CDR3 is TGCGCCAGCAGCACTAGACAGGGACGATCCTACGAGCAGTACTTC. As protein: CASSTRQGRSYEQYF. Complete variable domain (other parts from reference TRBV5-1 and TRBJ2-7): KAGVTQTPRYLIKTRGQQVTLSCSPISGHRSVSWYQQTPGQGLQFLFEYFSETQRNKGNFPGRFSGRQFSNSRSEMNVSTLELGDSALYLCASSTRQGRSYEQYFGPGTRLTVT.

This clonotype was counted between two and nine times. The genes are TRBV7-2 and TRBJ2-3; tentatively, D is TRBD2 (5 bases). V was shortened by 5 bases and J by 5 bases, with 23 bases between the two germline ends. Germline V gene lookup returns CDR1 SGHTA and CDR2 FQGNSA. The CDR3 has 17 amino acids. DNA for the CDR3: TGTGCCAGCAGCCTACTTCCTTTTCGGACTTCAAGAGATACGCAGTATTTT. Amino acids: CASSLLPFRTSRDTQYF.

This clonotype was seen a handful of times. The genes are TRBV12-3 or TRBV12-4 and TRBJ2-5; 10 nucleotides match TRBD2. CDR3 length: 15 residues. V lost 6 bases to trimming and J lost 3 bases; unmatched junction nucleotides: 7. The CDR3 loop reads CASSFTSGVEETQYF. In DNA form, the CDR3 reads TGTGCCAGCAGCTTTACTAGCGGGGTTGAAGAGACCCAGTACTTC.

This sequence joins TRBV5-1 and TRBJ1-2; possible D gene TRBD1, 5 bases. This CDR3 has 13 amino acids. Trimming shortened V by 10 bases and J by 6 bases, and 19 bases separated the two germline ends. Germline assignment: CDR1 SGHRS and CDR2 YFSETQ. CDR3 amino acids: CAGAFDRNHGYTF. CDR3 bases: TGCGCCGGCGCCTTTGACAGAAACCATGGCTACACCTTC. The whole variable domain, filled in from reference TRBV5-1 and TRBJ1-2, reads KAGVTQTPRYLIKTRGQQVTLSCSPISGHRSVSWYQQTPGQGLQFLFEYFSETQRNKGNFPGRFSGRQFSNSRSEMNVSTLELGDSALYLCAGAFDRNHGYTFGSGTRLTVV.

The chain uses TRBV25-1 and TRBJ1-1; D is unresolved. The CDR3 extends over 13 amino acids. The V gene lost 2 bases and the J gene lost 1 base, with 5 bases spanning the gap. Germline loops: CDR1 MGHDK, CDR2 SYGVNS. CDR3 region: CASSEPANTEAFF. The CDR3 DNA sequence: TGTGCCAGCAGTGAACCAGCGAACACTGAAGCTTTCTTT.

This clonotype occurred a few times. V is TRBV20-1 and J is TRBJ2-3, with D perhaps being TRBD1 or TRBD2 (7 bases each). CDR3 length equals 14 residues. Deletions cut 6 bases from V and 10 bases from J, with 23 bases between. CDR1 and CDR2 from the germline V gene are DFQATT and SNEGSKA (reference sequence). CDR3 residues: CSAQGGAKETSQYF. CDR3 coding DNA: TGCAGTGCCCAGGGGGGGGCAAAGGAGACCTCGCAGTATTTT.

The chain links TRBV6-2 or TRBV6-3 to TRBJ1-2, with 9 bases fitting TRBD1. The CDR3 runs to 13 residues. Germline V gene lookup returns CDR1 MNHEY and CDR2 SVGEGT. V lost 10 bases, J lost 3 bases, and 6 bases stayed unmatched. CDR3 in amino acids: CATRTGVHYGYTF. In DNA, the CDR3 is TGTGCCACCCGGACAGGGGTTCACTATGGCTACACCTTC.